This T cell receptor (beta chain) was identified during a study of PD-L1 blockade in urothelial cancer. Germline V gene lookup returns CDR1 MDHEN and CDR2 SYDVKM. The CDR3 loop spans 14 amino acids. Trimming cost V 6 bases and J 5 bases; bases outside gene matches: 4. TCRdb's table, derived via immunoSEQ multiplex PCR, lists solely in-frame clones and lacks some. The sample holds about 52,000 clones; approximately 84% are singletons and the top ten take approximately 1.4%. Stated time point: pretreatment peripheral blood. The chain combines TRBV28 with TRBJ1-3, with 10 bases that match TRBD1. Sample: PBMCs, taken around atezolizumab (anti-PD-L1) treatment. The sequence was obtained from a man aged 45-60 years with urothelial cancer. CDR3 coding DNA: TGTGCCAGCAGCACGGGACAGGGGAGAAACACCATATATTTT. This codes for CASSTGQGRNTIYF.